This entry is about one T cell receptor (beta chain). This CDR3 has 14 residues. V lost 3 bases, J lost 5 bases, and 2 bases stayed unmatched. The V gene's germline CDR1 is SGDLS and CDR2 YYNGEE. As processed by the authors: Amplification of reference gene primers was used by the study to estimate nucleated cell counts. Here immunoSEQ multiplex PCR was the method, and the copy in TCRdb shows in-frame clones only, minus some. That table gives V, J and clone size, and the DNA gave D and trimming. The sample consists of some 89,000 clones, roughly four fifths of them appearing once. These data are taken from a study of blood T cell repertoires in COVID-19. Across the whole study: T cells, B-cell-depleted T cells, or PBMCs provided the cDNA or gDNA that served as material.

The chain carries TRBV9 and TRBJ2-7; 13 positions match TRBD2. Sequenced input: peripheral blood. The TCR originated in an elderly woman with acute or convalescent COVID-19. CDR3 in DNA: TGTGCCAGCAGCGCGGGACTAGCGGGGAACGAGCAGTACTTC. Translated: CASSAGLAGNEQYF.